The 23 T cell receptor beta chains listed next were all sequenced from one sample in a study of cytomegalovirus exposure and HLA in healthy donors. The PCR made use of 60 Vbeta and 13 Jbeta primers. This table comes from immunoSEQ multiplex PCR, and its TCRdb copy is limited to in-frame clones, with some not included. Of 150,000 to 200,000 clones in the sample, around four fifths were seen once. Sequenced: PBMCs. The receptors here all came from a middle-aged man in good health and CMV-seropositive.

The CDR3 DNA is TGTGCCAGCAGCCAAGATGAGGGTTCCTACGAGCAGTACTTC. The encoded protein is CASSQDEGSYEQYF. The J gene is TRBJ2-7, the V gene TRBV4-2; TRBD2 might be the D (5 bases). Trimming stripped 0 bases from V and 1 base from J, with 7 bases between. Germline V gives CDR1 LGHNA, CDR2 YNFKEQ. The CDR3 extends over 14 amino acids.

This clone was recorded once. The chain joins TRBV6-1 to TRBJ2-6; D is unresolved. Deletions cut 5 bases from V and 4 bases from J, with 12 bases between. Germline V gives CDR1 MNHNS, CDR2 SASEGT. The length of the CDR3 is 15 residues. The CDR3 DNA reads TGTGCCAGCAGTCAGACAACAGCCGGGGCCAACGTCCTGACTTTC. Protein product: CASSQTTAGANVLTF.

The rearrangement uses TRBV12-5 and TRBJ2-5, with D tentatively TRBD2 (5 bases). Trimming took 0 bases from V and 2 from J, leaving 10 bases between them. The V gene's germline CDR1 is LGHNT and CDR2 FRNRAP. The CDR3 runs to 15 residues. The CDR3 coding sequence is TGTGCTAGTGGTTTGGTCCCGGGGTCTCAAGAGACCCAGTACTTC. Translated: CASGLVPGSQETQYF. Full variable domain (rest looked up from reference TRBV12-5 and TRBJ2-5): DARVTQTPRHKVTEMGQEVTMRCQPILGHNTVFWYRQTMMQGLELLAYFRNRAPLDDSGMPKDRFSAEMPDATLATLKIQPSEPRDSAVYFCASGLVPGSQETQYFGPGTRLLVL.

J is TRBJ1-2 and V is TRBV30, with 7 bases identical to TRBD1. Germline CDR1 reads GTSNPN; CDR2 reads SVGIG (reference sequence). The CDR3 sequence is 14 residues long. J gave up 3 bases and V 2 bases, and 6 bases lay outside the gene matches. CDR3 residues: CAWSRQGQYYGYTF. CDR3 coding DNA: TGTGCCTGGAGTAGACAGGGACAGTACTATGGCTACACCTTC.

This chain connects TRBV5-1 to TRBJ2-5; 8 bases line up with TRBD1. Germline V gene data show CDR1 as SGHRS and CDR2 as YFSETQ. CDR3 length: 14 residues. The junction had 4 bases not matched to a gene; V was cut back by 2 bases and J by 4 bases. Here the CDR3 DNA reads TGCGCCAGCAGCTTTCAGGGGGCAGGAGAGACCCAGTACTTC. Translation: CASSFQGAGETQYF.

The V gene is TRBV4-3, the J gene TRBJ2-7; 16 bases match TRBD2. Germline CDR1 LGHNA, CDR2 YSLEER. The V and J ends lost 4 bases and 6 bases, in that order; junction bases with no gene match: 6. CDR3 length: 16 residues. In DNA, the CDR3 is TGCGCCAGCAGCCGGGGGACTAGCGGGAGGGCCAGCGAGCAGTACTTC. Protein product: CASSRGTSGRASEQYF.

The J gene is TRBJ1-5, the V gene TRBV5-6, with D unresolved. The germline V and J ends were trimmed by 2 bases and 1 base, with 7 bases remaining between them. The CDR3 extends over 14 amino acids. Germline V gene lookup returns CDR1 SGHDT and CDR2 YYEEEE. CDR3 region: CASSFRESNQPQHF. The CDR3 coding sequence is TGTGCCAGCAGCTTTCGGGAAAGCAATCAGCCCCAGCATTTT.

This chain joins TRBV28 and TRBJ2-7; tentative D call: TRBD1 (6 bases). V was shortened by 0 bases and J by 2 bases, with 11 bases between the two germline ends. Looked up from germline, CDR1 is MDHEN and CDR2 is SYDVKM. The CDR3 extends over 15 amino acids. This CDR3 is CASSLWGAVAYEQYF. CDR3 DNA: TGTGCCAGCAGTTTATGGGGGGCAGTTGCCTACGAGCAGTACTTC.

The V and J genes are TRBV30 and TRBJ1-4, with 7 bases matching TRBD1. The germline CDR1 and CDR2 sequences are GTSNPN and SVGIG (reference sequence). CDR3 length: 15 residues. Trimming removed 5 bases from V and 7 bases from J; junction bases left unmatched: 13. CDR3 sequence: CAWEPQGWFGEKLFF. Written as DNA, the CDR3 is TGTGCCTGGGAACCACAGGGGTGGTTCGGTGAAAAACTGTTTTTT.

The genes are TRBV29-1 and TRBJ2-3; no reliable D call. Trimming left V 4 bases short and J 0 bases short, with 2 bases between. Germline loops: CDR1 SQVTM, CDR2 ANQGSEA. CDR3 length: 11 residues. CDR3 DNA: TGCAGCGTTGCTAGCACAGATACGCAGTATTTT. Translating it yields CSVASTDTQYF.

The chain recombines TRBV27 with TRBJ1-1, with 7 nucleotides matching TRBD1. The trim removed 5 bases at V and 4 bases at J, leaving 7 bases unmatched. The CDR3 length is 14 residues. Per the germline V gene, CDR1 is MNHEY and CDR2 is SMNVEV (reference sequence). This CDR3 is CASSGIQGGTEAFF. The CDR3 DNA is TGTGCCAGCAGTGGCATCCAGGGGGGCACTGAAGCTTTCTTT.

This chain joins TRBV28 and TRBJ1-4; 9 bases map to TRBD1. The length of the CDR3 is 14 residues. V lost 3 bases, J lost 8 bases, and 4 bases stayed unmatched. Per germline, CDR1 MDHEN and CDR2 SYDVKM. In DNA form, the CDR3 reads TGTGCCAGCAGTTTCGGGACAGGGACAGAAAAACTGTTTTTT. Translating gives CASSFGTGTEKLFF.

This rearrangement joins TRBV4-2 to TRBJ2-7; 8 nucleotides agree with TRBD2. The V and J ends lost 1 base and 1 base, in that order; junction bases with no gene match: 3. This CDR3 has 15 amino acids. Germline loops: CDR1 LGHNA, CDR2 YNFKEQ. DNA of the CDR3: TGTGCCAGCAGCCAAGTCCCGGGAGGGTCCTACGAGCAGTACTTC. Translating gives CASSQVPGGSYEQYF.

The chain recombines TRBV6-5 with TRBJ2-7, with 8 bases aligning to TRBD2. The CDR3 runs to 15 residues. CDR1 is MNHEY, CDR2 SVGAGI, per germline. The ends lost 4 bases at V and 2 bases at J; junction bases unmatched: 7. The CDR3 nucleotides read TGTGCCAGCAGTTTCACAACTAGCGGCCCCTACGAGCAGTACTTC. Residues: CASSFTTSGPYEQYF.

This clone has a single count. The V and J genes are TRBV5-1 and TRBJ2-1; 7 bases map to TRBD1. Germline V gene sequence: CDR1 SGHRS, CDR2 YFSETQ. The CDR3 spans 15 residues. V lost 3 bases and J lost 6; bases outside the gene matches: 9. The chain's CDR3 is CASSWKGRGSNEQFF. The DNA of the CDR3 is TGCGCCAGCAGCTGGAAGGGCAGGGGGAGCAATGAGCAGTTCTTC.

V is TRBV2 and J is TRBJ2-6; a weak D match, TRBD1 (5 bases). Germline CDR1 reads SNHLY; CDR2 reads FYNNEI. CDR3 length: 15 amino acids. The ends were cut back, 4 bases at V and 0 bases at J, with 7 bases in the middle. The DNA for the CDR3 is TGTGCCAGCAGTGGACAGTACTCTGGGGCCAACGTCCTGACTTTC. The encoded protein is CASSGQYSGANVLTF.

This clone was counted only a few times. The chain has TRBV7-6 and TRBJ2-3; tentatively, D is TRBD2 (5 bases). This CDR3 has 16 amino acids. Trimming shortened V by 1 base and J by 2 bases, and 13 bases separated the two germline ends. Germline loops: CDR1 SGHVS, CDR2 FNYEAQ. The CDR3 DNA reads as TGTGCCAGCAGCTTAGAGCGGAGCCCCTTCACAGATACGCAGTATTTT. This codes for CASSLERSPFTDTQYF.

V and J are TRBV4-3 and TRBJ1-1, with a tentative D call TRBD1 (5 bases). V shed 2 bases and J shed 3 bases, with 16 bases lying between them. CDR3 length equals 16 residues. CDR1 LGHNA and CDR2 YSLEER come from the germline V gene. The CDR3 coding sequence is TGCGCCAGCAGCCAATACGGCGGGTCGGGGGACACTGAAGCTTTCTTT. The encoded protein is CASSQYGGSGDTEAFF.

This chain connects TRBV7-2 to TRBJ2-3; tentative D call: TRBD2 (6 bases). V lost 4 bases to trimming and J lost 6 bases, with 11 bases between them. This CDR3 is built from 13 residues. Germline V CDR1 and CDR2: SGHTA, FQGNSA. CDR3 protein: CASSWGERDTQYF. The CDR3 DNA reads TGTGCCAGCAGCTGGGGGGAGAGGGATACGCAGTATTTT.

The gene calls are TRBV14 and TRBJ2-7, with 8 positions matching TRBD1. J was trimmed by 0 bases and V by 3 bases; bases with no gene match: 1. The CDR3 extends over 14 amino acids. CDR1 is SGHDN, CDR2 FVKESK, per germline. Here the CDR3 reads CASSQDRVSYEQYF. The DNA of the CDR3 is TGTGCCAGCAGCCAGGACAGGGTCTCCTACGAGCAGTACTTC.

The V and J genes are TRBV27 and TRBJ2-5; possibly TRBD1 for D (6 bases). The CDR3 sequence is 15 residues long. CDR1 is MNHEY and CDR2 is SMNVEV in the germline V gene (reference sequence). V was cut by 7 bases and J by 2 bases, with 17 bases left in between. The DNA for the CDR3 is TGTGCCAGCACCTTGAGGGCGCAGGGGCAAGAGACCCAGTACTTC. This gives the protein CASTLRAQGQETQYF.

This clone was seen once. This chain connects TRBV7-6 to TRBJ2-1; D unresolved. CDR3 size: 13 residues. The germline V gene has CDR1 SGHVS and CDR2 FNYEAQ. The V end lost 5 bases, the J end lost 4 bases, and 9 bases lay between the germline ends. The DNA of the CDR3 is TGTGCCAGCAGCCCAGGCCCATACAATGAGCAGTTCTTC. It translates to CASSPGPYNEQFF.

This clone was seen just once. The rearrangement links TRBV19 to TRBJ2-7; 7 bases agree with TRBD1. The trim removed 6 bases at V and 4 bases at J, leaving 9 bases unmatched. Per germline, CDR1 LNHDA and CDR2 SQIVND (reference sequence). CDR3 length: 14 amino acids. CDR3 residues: CASSPTRTGYEQYF. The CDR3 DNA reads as TGTGCCAGTAGCCCCACGAGGACAGGTTACGAGCAGTACTTC.